The 10 T cell receptor beta chains below were found in one sample sequenced in a study of shared clonotypes between healthy human individuals. The protocol was immunoSEQ multiplex PCR, while the TCRdb copy is restricted to in-frame clones and leaves out a portion. The sample includes 2 million or so clones, 85% to 95% of them seen just once. The sequencing input was naive CD4+ T cells sorted from blood. Subset in this sample: CD45RA+ positively selected. Receptors were obtained from a man between 18 and 35 years old in good health.

This clone has a single count. This chain joins TRBV28 and TRBJ2-5, with a weak D call TRBD1 (6 bases). Trimming took 8 bases from V and 2 from J, leaving 9 bases between them. CDR1 is MDHEN and CDR2 is SYDVKM in the germline V gene. The CDR3 extends over 12 amino acids. The CDR3 loop reads CASRQEQETQYF. The CDR3 DNA follows: TGTGCCAGCCGACAGGAACAAGAGACCCAGTACTTC.

The chain joins TRBV10-2 to TRBJ2-3; D possibly matches TRBD1 or TRBD2 (7 bases each). In germline, CDR1 is WSHSY, CDR2 SAAADI. The CDR3 is made up of 17 amino acids. Trimming shortened V by 7 bases and J by 5 bases, and 25 bases separated the two germline ends. In nucleotides, the CDR3 is TGCGCCAGCAAGATGTCAGGGGGAGGGCCTTGGGGAGATACGCAGTATTTT. Protein product: CASKMSGGGPWGDTQYF.

CDR3 sequence: CASSLNPTGWTNTEAFF. CDR3 DNA sequence: TGTGCCAGCAGCTTAAACCCGACAGGCTGGACAAACACTGAAGCTTTCTTT. The chain links TRBV7-2 to TRBJ1-1; TRBD1 might be the D (6 bases). Trimming shortened V by 2 bases and J by 2 bases, and 18 bases separated the two germline ends. The CDR3 is 17 residues long. CDR1 and CDR2 from the germline V gene are SGHTA and FQGNSA.

The chain combines TRBV5-3 with TRBJ1-6; TRBD1 agrees at 9 bases. TRBV5-3 is an ORF, with its function uncertain. J was trimmed by 1 base and V by 3 bases; bases with no gene match: 8. The CDR3 loop spans 18 amino acids. The CDR3 sequence is CARSSNTGGRSYNSPLHF. Here the CDR3 DNA reads TGTGCCAGAAGCTCGAACACAGGGGGCAGGTCCTATAATTCACCCCTCCACTTT.

V usage is TRBV5-1 and J usage is TRBJ2-3, with 7 bases fitting TRBD1. Germline loops: CDR1 SGHRS, CDR2 YFSETQ. This CDR3 contains 17 residues. V lost 5 bases to trimming and J lost 7 bases; unmatched junction nucleotides: 19. CDR3 in amino acids: CASRPGTDTPSGYTQYF. CDR3 DNA: TGCGCCAGCAGGCCCGGGACAGACACCCCCTCTGGATATACGCAGTATTTT.

The V and J genes are TRBV6-6 and TRBJ1-1; TRBD1 agrees at 8 bases. J lost 5 bases, V lost 3 bases, and 8 bases had no gene match. The CDR3 length is 15 residues. The V gene's germline CDR1 is MNHNY and CDR2 SVGAGI (reference sequence). The DNA for the CDR3 is TGTGCCAGCAGTTATCAGGGGGCTAGGAGGACTGAAGCTTTCTTT. Encoded protein: CASSYQGARRTEAFF.

CDR3 residues: CASSEQGQRNTEAFF. DNA of the CDR3: TGCGCCAGCAGTGAGCAGGGACAGCGGAACACTGAAGCTTTCTTT. The rearrangement uses TRBV10-2 and TRBJ1-1; 7 bases align to TRBD1. The CDR3 length is 15 residues. Germline lookup yields CDR1 WSHSY and CDR2 SAAADI. Germline trimming cut 2 bases from V and 1 base from J; bases unmatched to any gene: 4.

The V and J genes are TRBV2 and TRBJ1-3, with D perhaps matching TRBD1 (6 bases). The CDR3 is 13 amino acids. The germline gives CDR1 SNHLY, CDR2 FYNNEI. V was cut by 7 bases and J by 6 bases, with 13 bases left in between. The CDR3 bases are TGTGCCAGCACCGGGACAAGGATAAACACCATATATTTT. It yields the protein CASTGTRINTIYF.

This chain joins TRBV28 and TRBJ2-3; unclear D gene. Germline values: CDR1 MDHEN, CDR2 SYDVKM. Trimming cost V 2 bases and J 2 bases, with 11 bases left between them. The CDR3 runs to 15 residues. The CDR3: CASSLPLLITDTQYF. The DNA of the CDR3 is TGTGCCAGCAGTTTACCTCTACTGATCACAGATACGCAGTATTTT.

This clone appeared once. Here the CDR3 reads CAWSRVYNSPLHF. In DNA form, the CDR3 reads TGTGCCTGGAGTAGAGTTTACAATTCACCCCTCCACTTT. The chain joins TRBV30 to TRBJ1-6; D not resolved. The CDR3 totals 13 residues. V was trimmed by 2 bases and J by 7 bases, leaving 9 bases between them. The germline V gene has CDR1 GTSNPN and CDR2 SVGIG (reference sequence).